The 12 T cell receptor beta chains in this list originate from one sample, sequenced in a study of T cells after yellow fever vaccination. TCRdb re-called the 5' RACE reads with MiXCR, one entry per CDR3 protein. The sample includes roughly 70,000 distinct CDR3 sequences, roughly 7.7% of them seen just once. The input for sequencing was CD8+ T cells sorted from PBMCs, taken on the day of the yellow fever booster vaccination. The receptors come from a man aged 25-45 years who received the YFV17D yellow fever vaccine.

This chain links TRBV27 with TRBJ1-1; TRBD1 matches 7 bases. The CDR3 length is 17 residues. V was clipped by 3 bases and J by 0 bases; unmatched bases: 10. Looked up from germline, CDR1 is MNHEY and CDR2 is SMNVEV (reference sequence). CDR3 amino acids: CASSFLGTAQMNTEAFF. For the CDR3, the DNA is TGTGCCAGCAGTTTTCTTGGGACAGCTCAAATGAACACTGAAGCTTTCTTT.

This clonotype was counted at least ten times. The rearrangement links TRBV15 to TRBJ2-7; D unclear. The CDR3 extends over 13 amino acids. V was pared by 0 bases and J by 3 bases, with 6 bases between. CDR1 LNHNV and CDR2 YYDKDF come from the germline V gene (reference sequence). The CDR3: CATSRDQNYEQYF. The CDR3 DNA reads TGTGCCACCAGCAGAGATCAAAACTACGAGCAGTACTTC.

This chain joins TRBV5-6 and TRBJ2-1, with a weak D call TRBD2 (5 bases). Trimming removed 9 bases at V and 8 bases at J, with 18 bases between. The germline V gene has CDR1 SGHDT and CDR2 YYEEEE. CDR3 length equals 13 residues. CDR3 region: CAMSPGVKDEQFF. For the CDR3, the DNA is TGTGCCATGAGCCCCGGGGTCAAGGATGAGCAGTTCTTC.

This clonotype was found a few times. The rearrangement joins TRBV19 to TRBJ2-7, with TRBD2 matching over 10 bases. V was clipped by 5 bases and J by 4 bases; unmatched bases: 8. The V gene's germline CDR1 is LNHDA and CDR2 SQIVND (reference sequence). This CDR3 contains 15 residues. This CDR3 reads CASSGTGLARYEQYF. The CDR3 DNA follows: TGTGCCAGTAGTGGCACGGGACTAGCGAGGTACGAGCAGTACTTC.

This clonotype rates as medium-sized. This rearrangement joins TRBV4-3 to TRBJ2-1; D might be TRBD1 (5 bases). The germline gives CDR1 LGHNA, CDR2 YSLEER. Trimming shortened V by 0 bases and J by 3 bases, and 15 bases separated the two germline ends. The CDR3 consists of 17 residues. The CDR3 sequence is CASSQDMRDSFYNEQFF. The CDR3 DNA follows: TGCGCCAGCAGCCAAGATATGAGAGACAGTTTCTACAATGAGCAGTTCTTC.

This clonotype occurred many times. The V gene is TRBV27, the J gene TRBJ1-2; D gene unclear. The CDR3 length is 14 residues. Per germline, CDR1 MNHEY and CDR2 SMNVEV (reference sequence). Trimming left V 8 bases short and J 8 bases short, with 21 bases between. This chain's CDR3 is CASPKGEPNWGYTF. For the CDR3, the DNA is TGTGCCAGCCCAAAGGGCGAACCCAACTGGGGCTACACCTTC.

The V gene is TRBV3-1, the J gene TRBJ2-1, with 8 nucleotides matching TRBD2. Germline V gives CDR1 LGHDT, CDR2 YNNKEL (reference sequence). J lost 3 bases, V lost 4 bases, and 11 bases had no gene match. CDR3 length: 17 amino acids. The chain's CDR3 is CASSRQQAGALYNEQFF. CDR3 sequence (DNA): TGTGCCAGCAGCCGCCAGCAAGCGGGAGCCCTCTACAATGAGCAGTTCTTC.

This clonotype was found a few times. The J gene is TRBJ2-7, the V gene TRBV12-3 or TRBV12-4; D gene unclear. The V end lost 2 bases, the J end lost 3 bases, and 5 bases lay between the germline ends. CDR3 length: 12 amino acids. In nucleotides, the CDR3 is TGTGCCAGCAGTTTAATATACTACGAGCAGTACTTC. Encoded protein: CASSLIYYEQYF.

This clonotype was picked up a small number of times. The V gene is TRBV5-5, the J gene TRBJ1-5, with D hard to call. Germline CDR1 is SGHKS and CDR2 is YYEKEE (reference sequence). The CDR3 extends over 15 amino acids. Trimming stripped 7 bases from V and 0 bases from J, with 14 bases between. DNA for the CDR3: TGTGCCAGCCGAGAGATGGGATTTAGCAATCAGCCCCAGCATTTT. As protein: CASREMGFSNQPQHF.

In this sample, this clonotype turned up a few times. The rearrangement uses TRBV20-1 and TRBJ2-5; a possible D gene is TRBD1 (6 bases). The CDR3 extends over 12 amino acids. Between the trimmed V and J ends, which lost 6 bases and 9 bases, there was a span of 17 bases. Germline CDR1 is DFQATT and CDR2 is SNEGSKA (reference sequence). CDR3 DNA: TGCAGTGCAACAGACAGGTCCGTGGCCCAGTACTTC. Translating gives CSATDRSVAQYF.

This clonotype occurred many times. The chain joins TRBV7-9 to TRBJ2-3; no clear D gene. Trimming stripped 5 bases from V and 0 bases from J, with 9 bases between. CDR1 is SEHNR, CDR2 FQNEAQ, per germline (reference sequence). The CDR3 is made up of 14 amino acids. The CDR3 DNA is TGTGCCAGCAGCCTCCCGGATAGCACAGATACGCAGTATTTT. Translation gives CASSLPDSTDTQYF.

This clonotype has a handful of counts. V is TRBV5-1 and J is TRBJ2-7, with TRBD1 matching 10 bases. The J segment lost 4 bases and the V segment lost 0 bases, leaving 1 base of the junction unmatched. Germline assignment: CDR1 SGHRS and CDR2 YFSETQ. The CDR3 sequence is 14 residues long. The CDR3 here is CASSLEGQGYEQYF. DNA of the CDR3: TGCGCCAGCAGCTTGGAGGGACAGGGGTACGAGCAGTACTTC. Based on the CDR3 plus reference TRBV5-1 and TRBJ2-7, the full variable domain is KAGVTQTPRYLIKTRGQQVTLSCSPISGHRSVSWYQQTPGQGLQFLFEYFSETQRNKGNFPGRFSGRQFSNSRSEMNVSTLELGDSALYLCASSLEGQGYEQYFGPGTRLTVT.